This T cell receptor (beta chain) originates from a study of T cell responses to AZD1222 COVID-19 vaccine. The study's findings and limits: Among AZD1222 vaccinees, only five or six were seropositive at baseline. Researchers report vaccine-associated CD4 TCRs spanning spike, with dominance at 160-218 and 743-854. Targets within unmutated variant regions were reportedly found for nearly half of spike-specific TCRs. Spike-specific TCR breadth and depth both grew after two AZD1222 doses.

TCRdb's table, derived via immunoSEQ multiplex PCR, lists solely in-frame clones and lacks some. The sample lists about 120,000 clones, about 89% occurring once. Germline V CDR1 and CDR2: MNHEY, SVGAGI. The germline V and J ends were trimmed by 8 bases and 5 bases, with 15 bases remaining between them. This CDR3 region has 13 residues. In the case of this clone: The antigen is undetermined.

This clonotype was sampled from an adult in good health. J is TRBJ1-2 and V is TRBV6-5, with D possibly matching TRBD1 (5 bases). The sample was peripheral blood, taken on day 0 of MenACWY control vaccination. The chain's CDR3 is CASSLTESYGYTF. As DNA, the CDR3 is TGTGCCAGCTCCCTGACAGAATCTTATGGCTACACCTTC.